These 2 T cell receptor beta chains were sequenced from one sample in a study of blood T cell repertoires in COVID-19. Repertoires were generated with immunoSEQ multiplex PCR, while TCRdb's copy carries only in-frame clones and drops some. The repertoire consists of roughly 15,000 clones, with 70% to 90% occurring once and the leading ten covering 15% to 20%. The specimen was peripheral blood. These receptors all come from a human donor with active COVID-19. The donor label of this sample is uncertain.

This clone was counted once. The CDR3 here is CASSFYRDEKLFF. The CDR3 DNA reads as TGTGCCAGCAGCTTCTACAGAGATGAAAAACTGTTTTTT. The chain carries TRBV7-8 and TRBJ1-4, with D hard to call. CDR3 length: 13 residues. Germline assignment: CDR1 SGHVS and CDR2 FQNEAQ. V was shortened by 3 bases and J by 6 bases, with 8 bases between the two germline ends.

The chain is built from TRBV19 and TRBJ1-1; 9 bases align to TRBD1. The CDR3 is 14 amino acids. V lost 5 bases, J lost 4 bases, and 5 bases stayed unmatched. The germline V gene encodes CDR1 LNHDA and CDR2 SQIVND (reference sequence). The CDR3 DNA reads as TGTGCCAGTAGTGTCGGACAGGGGTTCACTGAAGCTTTCTTT. Its protein product is CASSVGQGFTEAFF. Using reference TRBV19 and TRBJ1-1 for the parts outside the CDR3, the full variable domain is DGGITQSPKYLFRKEGQNVTLSCEQNLNHDAMYWYRQDPGQGLRLIYYSQIVNDFQKGDIAEGYSVSREKKESFPLTVTSAQKNPTAFYLCASSVGQGFTEAFFGQGTRLTVV.